These 8 T cell receptor beta chains originate from one sample sequenced in a study of long-term antiretroviral therapy in people with HIV. Runs used v3.0 of the immunoSEQ assay and were done at survey level. The method was immunoSEQ multiplex PCR; TCRdb's version includes in-frame clones alone and lacks a portion of them. This sample yields over 20,000 clones, of which 75% to 85% are seen a single time; about 18% belongs to the top ten. The source was unsorted PBMCs, collected 0.1 years before starting antiretroviral therapy. Every receptor here comes from a young man with HIV.

This chain joins TRBV2 and TRBJ1-1; D possibly corresponds to TRBD1 (5 bases). CDR3 length: 14 residues. Germline values: CDR1 SNHLY, CDR2 FYNNEI. V was pared by 2 bases and J by 0 bases, with 7 bases between. CDR3 sequence (DNA): TGTGCCAGCAGTGAAAGGGGCCTGAACACTGAAGCTTTCTTT. This translates into CASSERGLNTEAFF. Supplemented by reference TRBV2 and TRBJ1-1, the full variable domain reads EPEVTQTPSHQVTQMGQEVILRCVPISNHLYFYWYRQILGQKVEFLVSFYNNEISEKSEIFDDQFSVERPDGSNFTLKIRSTKLEDSAMYFCASSERGLNTEAFFGQGTRLTVV.

The chain links TRBV18 to TRBJ1-1; D remains unclear. V lost 0 bases and J lost 3, with 5 bases in between. CDR3 length: 13 residues. Germline V CDR1 and CDR2: KGHSH, LQKENI. DNA for the CDR3: TGTGCCAGCTCACCACCGGGGTACACTGAAGCTTTCTTT. Translating it yields CASSPPGYTEAFF. Variable domain in full (rest from reference TRBV18 and TRBJ1-1): NAGVMQNPRHLVRRRGQEARLRCSPMKGHSHVYWYRQLPEEGLKFMVYLQKENIIDESGMPKERFSAEFPKEGPSILRIQQVVRGDSAAYFCASSPPGYTEAFFGQGTRLTVV.

The CDR3 DNA sequence: TGCGCCAGCAGCTTGGACGTGAACACTGAAGCTTTCTTT. Encoded protein: CASSLDVNTEAFF. V gene TRBV5-1 combines with J gene TRBJ1-1, with D unresolved. Looked up from germline, CDR1 is SGHRS and CDR2 is YFSETQ. V dropped 0 bases and J dropped 0 bases, with 3 bases sitting between them. The CDR3 is made up of 13 amino acids.

The chain employs TRBV28 and TRBJ2-1; 8 bases agree with TRBD2. Germline-derived CDR1 and CDR2 are MDHEN and SYDVKM. The CDR3 loop spans 16 amino acids. After removal of 7 bases from V and 6 bases from J, the junction contained 14 bases not matched to a gene. The CDR3: CASTPPGGLAGNEQFF. The CDR3 DNA is TGTGCCAGCACCCCGCCGGGAGGGCTGGCGGGCAATGAGCAGTTCTTC.

The chain joins TRBV7-9 to TRBJ2-7, with D perhaps matching TRBD1 (6 bases). Germline CDR1 SEHNR, CDR2 FQNEAQ (reference sequence). The CDR3 covers 16 residues. Trimming took off 5 bases at V and 2 bases at J, with 19 bases between the two ends. The CDR3 region has the DNA TGTGCCAGCAGCCTACATGTGGGGGCAGAACCCTACGAGCAGTACTTC. Amino acids: CASSLHVGAEPYEQYF.

The chain joins TRBV19 to TRBJ1-2; TRBD1 matches 8 bases. The CDR3 extends over 15 amino acids. CDR1 and CDR2 from the germline V gene are LNHDA and SQIVND (reference sequence). The ends lost 0 bases at V and 5 bases at J; junction bases unmatched: 5. The CDR3 nucleotides are TGTGCCAGTAGTATAGATCTCAACAGGGGGTATGGCTACACCTTC. It codes for CASSIDLNRGYGYTF.

V gene TRBV18 combines with J gene TRBJ1-5, with a possible D match to TRBD1 (6 bases). Germline lookup yields CDR1 KGHSH and CDR2 LQKENI. The CDR3 has 14 residues. Trimming pared 2 bases from V and 5 bases from J, leaving 10 bases between. Here the CDR3 reads CASSPGQKYQPQHF. CDR3 nucleotides: TGTGCCAGCTCACCAGGACAGAAGTATCAGCCCCAGCATTTT. Together with reference TRBV18 and TRBJ1-5, the CDR3 gives the full variable domain: NAGVMQNPRHLVRRRGQEARLRCSPMKGHSHVYWYRQLPEEGLKFMVYLQKENIIDESGMPKERFSAEFPKEGPSILRIQQVVRGDSAAYFCASSPGQKYQPQHFGDGTRLSIL.

By sample fraction, this clone is large. This CDR3 is also generated by other DNA sequences in the sample. V gene TRBV6-5 combines with J gene TRBJ2-2, with no clear D. V lost 2 bases and J 5 bases, leaving 9 bases between the germline ends. Per the germline V gene, CDR1 is MNHEY and CDR2 is SVGAGI. The CDR3 totals 14 residues. CDR3 DNA: TGTGCCAGCAGTTACGGGGTGGGGACCGGGGAGCTGTTTTTT. It yields the protein CASSYGVGTGELFF.